Listed below are T cell receptor beta chains from one sample, sequenced in a study of metastatic and nonmetastatic thyroid tumors. With MiXCR, TCRdb reprocessed the PCR reads. The sample has around 17,000 clones, 25% to 35% seen once. The specimen sequenced was tumor tissue. These receptors were collected from a female donor with papillary thyroid cancer or a benign thyroid nodule (not recorded which). Some clones in this sample may be carry-over from other donors' samples. Both conserved end residues are part of each CDR3. A D gene is named only where the DNA matches it firmly. The size of a clone is reported for some rows only, either as once, few or many, or as a class for expanded clones.

clone_size	v_call	j_call	d_call	cdr3_nt	cdr3_aa
many	TRBV5-1	TRBJ1-2	TRBD1	TGCGCCAGCAGCCCGAGGGACAGGGGGCGCCGTTATGGCTACACCTTC	CASSPRDRGRRYGYTF
NA	TRBV20-1	TRBJ2-2	TRBD2	TGCAGTGCGGAGACCCTAGCGGGAGGGCAAGGGTGGACCGTGGATCTGTTTTTT	CSAETLAGGQGWTVDLFF
NA	TRBV4-2	TRBJ2-1	NA	TGTGCCAGCAGCCAAGAAAGGTGGGGCACTGGGCCTCCCTCCTACAATGAGCAGTTCTTC	CASSQERWGTGPPSYNEQFF
NA	TRBV27	TRBJ1-4	NA	TGTGCCAGCAGTTTGACCCGAAGGGAAAAACTGTTTTTT	CASSLTRREKLFF
many	TRBV30	TRBJ1-1	NA	TGTGCCTGGAGTCGCGGGACGGCTGAAGCTTTCTTT	CAWSRGTAEAFF
NA	TRBV30	TRBJ2-7	NA	TGTGCCTGGAGTTTAGTAGTCTCCTACGAGCAGTACTTC	CAWSLVVSYEQYF
NA	TRBV15	TRBJ2-7	TRBD1	TGTGCCACCAGCAGGTGGACAGGAGAGAGGGACGAGCAGTACTTC	CATSRWTGERDEQYF
NA	TRBV9	TRBJ1-2	NA	TGTGCCAGCAGAAAGGGACTAGAGCGAACTAACTATGGCTACACCTTC	CASRKGLERTNYGYTF
medium-sized	TRBV4-3	TRBJ2-3	NA	TGCGCCAGCAGCCAGACCGGGCCAGATACGCAGTATTTT	CASSQTGPDTQYF
NA	TRBV2	TRBJ1-4	NA	TGTGCCAGCATGGTCACTGCAACTAATGAAAAACTGTTTTTT	CASMVTATNEKLFF
NA	TRBV11-2	TRBJ1-3	TRBD1	TGTGCCAGCAGCTTATTCAGGGGGAGCCGCCCTGGAAACACCATATATTTT	CASSLFRGSRPGNTIYF
medium-sized	TRBV9	TRBJ1-6	NA	TGTGCCAGCAGCGTGGGTAGCTCCTATAATTCACCCCTCCACTTT	CASSVGSSYNSPLHF
few	TRBV6-1	TRBJ2-1	NA	TGTGCCAGCAGTGACTATCTTAATGAGCAGTTCTTC	CASSDYLNEQFF
many	TRBV4-1	TRBJ1-4	NA	TGCGCCAGCAGCCATACCAGCGTAATTAATGAAAAACTGTTTTTT	CASSHTSVINEKLFF
medium-sized	TRBV27	TRBJ1-6	NA	TGTGCCAGCTCCCCTCTTGTAGGGAATTCACCCCTCCACTTT	CASSPLVGNSPLHF
NA	TRBV15	TRBJ2-1	NA	TGTGCCACCAGCAGAGATTGTTTGGGGGTCGTCAATAAGCAGTTCTTC	CATSRDCLGVVNKQFF
NA	TRBV10-2	TRBJ1-1	NA	TGCGCCAGCAGTGATCCGAGGGTCGACACTGAAGCTTTCTTT	CASSDPRVDTEAFF
few	TRBV27	TRBJ1-1	NA	TGTGCCAGCAGGCTCGGGGGGACTGAAGCTTTCTTT	CASRLGGTEAFF
many	TRBV5-5	TRBJ2-1	NA	TGTGCCAGCAGCAGGGGACCTGACAATGAGCAGTTCTTC	CASSRGPDNEQFF
once	TRBV18	TRBJ1-5	NA	TGTGCCGGACAAACCGGGATAGTAAAAGGGTGCAATCAGCCCCAGCATTTT	CAGQTGIVKGCNQPQHF
few	TRBV28	TRBJ1-1	TRBD1	TGTGCCAGCAGTGCCACAGGGGACACTGAAGCTTTCTTT	CASSATGDTEAFF
many	TRBV20-1	TRBJ1-1	TRBD1	TGCAGTGTGGAGGGGGCGCGGGGGAAGGCTGAAGCTTTCTTT	CSVEGARGKAEAFF
NA	TRBV11-2	TRBJ2-1	TRBD2	TGTGCCAGCAGCTCGCGGACTAGCGGGGGTGGGAAGCAGTTCTTC	CASSSRTSGGGKQFF
many	TRBV7-7	TRBJ2-2	NA	TGTGCCAGCAGCTTCCTCGTCGGGGGTACCGGGGAGCTGTTTTTT	CASSFLVGGTGELFF
NA	TRBV7-2	TRBJ1-3	NA	TGTGCCATCATCTTCGGAAACACCATATATTTT	CAIIFGNTIYF
NA	TRBV5-1	TRBJ1-2	NA	TGCGCCAGCAGGAAAGGTCGGGACCAGGCAGGCTACACCTTC	CASRKGRDQAGYTF
medium-sized	TRBV12-3/TRBV12-4	TRBJ2-5	TRBD2	TGTGCCAGCAGTGGACTAGGTGGGGAGACCCAGTACTTC	CASSGLGGETQYF
NA	TRBV2	TRBJ1-2	NA	TGTGCCAGCAGTGATTGGGCAACCAAGGGGGGCTATGGCTACACCTTC	CASSDWATKGGYGYTF
few	TRBV20-1	TRBJ2-7	TRBD1	TGCAGTGCTGGAGGCTCGGGACAGGAATCCTACGAGCAGTACTTC	CSAGGSGQESYEQYF
NA	TRBV6-1	TRBJ1-5	TRBD1	TGTGCCAGCAGTCGGGGACAGTCCAATCAGCCCCAGCATTTT	CASSRGQSNQPQHF
many	TRBV5-4	TRBJ1-2	TRBD1	TGTGCCAGCAGCCCGGACAGGCAAGGCTACACCTTC	CASSPDRQGYTF
NA	TRBV11-2	TRBJ2-7	TRBD1	TGTGCCAGCAGCTTAGTGGGGACAGGGATAGAGCAGTACTTC	CASSLVGTGIEQYF
NA	TRBV7-2	TRBJ1-2	NA	TGTGCCAGCAGCTTAAGCCGGGAACACTATGGCTACACCTTC	CASSLSREHYGYTF
few	TRBV28	TRBJ2-1	NA	TGTGCCAGCAGTCTCGCTTGGGTGGATGAGCAGTTCTTC	CASSLAWVDEQFF
NA	TRBV6-1	TRBJ2-7	NA	TGTGCCAGCAGGGGGTCTGCACTCTCCTACGGGCAGTACTTC	CASRGSALSYGQYF
NA	TRBV5-1	TRBJ1-5	NA	TGCGCCAGCAGCCCTGGCGGGACGGACGGCAATCAGCCCCAGCATTTT	CASSPGGTDGNQPQHF
few	TRBV5-1	TRBJ2-2	NA	TGCGCCAGCAGCTTGTCGATTGGTGGGGGGGCTGCCACCGGGGAGCTGTTTTTT	CASSLSIGGGAATGELFF
medium-sized	TRBV19	TRBJ2-1	NA	TGTGCCATACGTACAGGGTTAGGTGAGCAGTTCTTC	CAIRTGLGEQFF
large	TRBV20-1	TRBJ1-3	NA	TGCAGTGCTATTTTACTCTCTGGAAACACCATATATTTT	CSAILLSGNTIYF
NA	TRBV18	TRBJ1-2	NA	TGTGCCAGCTCACCACCGTCCCAATCTAACTATGGCTACACCTTC	CASSPPSQSNYGYTF
NA	TRBV11-2	TRBJ2-1	NA	TGTGCCAGCAGCTACCGACCAGTCTCGACGGATGAGCAGTTCTTC	CASSYRPVSTDEQFF
NA	TRBV28	TRBJ1-1	TRBD1	TGTGCCAGCAGTTTGGACAGGGCCCTGATTGAAGCTTTCTTT	CASSLDRALIEAFF
many	TRBV18	TRBJ1-3	NA	TGTGCCAGCTCACCCGATAACTCTGGAAACACCATATATTTT	CASSPDNSGNTIYF
many	TRBV12-3/TRBV12-4	TRBJ2-4	TRBD2	TGTGCCAGCATCTTAGCGGGAGAGGGCCAAAACATTCAGTACTTC	CASILAGEGQNIQYF
few	TRBV13	TRBJ2-7	TRBD2	TGTGCCAGCAGCTCGGGGACTAGCGGGATCAACACCCGCTCCGAGCAGTACTTC	CASSSGTSGINTRSEQYF
large	TRBV7-2	TRBJ2-7	NA	TGTGCCAGCAGCTTAGAAGGCTCTGGGGAGCAGTACTTC	CASSLEGSGEQYF
NA	TRBV2	TRBJ2-5	TRBD2	TGTGCCAGCAGTGAATTTTTTAGCGGGGGGCAAGAGACCCAGTACTTC	CASSEFFSGGQETQYF
NA	TRBV28	TRBJ2-7	TRBD2	TGTGCCAGCAGCGCGGGAGATGGGTCCTACGAGCAGTACTTC	CASSAGDGSYEQYF